A single sample gave rise to the 7 T cell receptor beta chains below, sequenced in a study of post-analysis software for immune sequencing data. Antigens for these TCRs are unknown. Carried by the TCR beta cDNA libraries were unique molecular identifiers. From the PCR reads, TCRdb called clonotypes with MiXCR, one entry per CDR3 protein. Here the sample spans about 540,000 distinct CDR3 sequences, 34% being singletons. General study results and limits: The study found TRBV5-6, TRBV5-1 and TRBV20-1 among several TRBV segments more frequent in patients than controls.

The specimen was blood. These receptors came from a girl aged 2-17 years with multiple sclerosis.

V is TRBV14 and J is TRBJ2-1; D gene ambiguous. Per the germline V gene, CDR1 is SGHDN and CDR2 is FVKESK. CDR3 length: 13 amino acids. Trimming shortened V by 4 bases and J by 8 bases, and 12 bases separated the two germline ends. The CDR3 DNA is TGTGCCAGCAGCCTACTAACCGGAGATGAGCAGTTCTTC. It encodes CASSLLTGDEQFF.

In DNA, the CDR3 is TGTGCCAGCAGCTTAGAGGCCAGCAATCAGCCCCAGCATTTT. It is translated as CASSLEASNQPQHF. The chain combines TRBV7-8 with TRBJ1-5; no reliable D call. Trimming left V 1 base short and J 1 base short, with 5 bases between. CDR1 SGHVS and CDR2 FQNEAQ come from the germline V gene. This CDR3 is built from 14 residues.

This clonotype was found a few times. The chain recombines TRBV20-1 with TRBJ2-7, with D perhaps TRBD1 or TRBD2 (5 bases each). The length of the CDR3 is 12 residues. The ends were cut back, 6 bases at V and 2 bases at J, with 11 bases in the middle. Per the germline V gene, CDR1 is DFQATT and CDR2 is SNEGSKA (reference sequence). Written as DNA, the CDR3 is TGCAGTGCAATGGGGGTACCCTACGAGCAGTACTTC. Encoded protein: CSAMGVPYEQYF.

The V and J genes are TRBV20-1 and TRBJ1-5, with TRBD1 as a possible D gene (6 bases). CDR1 is DFQATT and CDR2 is SNEGSKA in the germline V gene (reference sequence). Trimming cost V 2 bases and J 5 bases, with 13 bases left between them. The length of the CDR3 is 14 residues. The DNA of the CDR3 is TGCAGTGCTAGATTCTCTGGGGGCCATCAGCCCCAGCATTTT. This codes for CSARFSGGHQPQHF.

J is TRBJ2-5 and V is TRBV29-1; D remains unclear. Germline CDR1 SQVTM, CDR2 ANQGSEA. With 3 bases removed from V and 3 bases from J, the gap between germline ends came to 11 bases. The CDR3 is 13 residues long. CDR3 bases: TGCAGCGTTGATAAGGCAGTAGAAGAGACCCAGTACTTC. It translates to CSVDKAVEETQYF.

The J gene is TRBJ2-3, the V gene TRBV5-6; 11 bases are a match to TRBD2. The ends lost 5 bases at V and 10 bases at J; junction bases unmatched: 12. Germline CDR1 and CDR2: SGHDT and YYEEEE. This CDR3 has 15 residues. Written as DNA, the CDR3 is TGTGCCAGCAGAACCGGGACTAGCGGATGCAGCCCGCAGTATTTT. Its protein is CASRTGTSGCSPQYF.

CDR3 sequence reads: CASSSWTSYEQYF. CDR3 coding DNA: TGTGCCAGCAGTTCCTGGACTTCCTACGAGCAGTACTTC. The chain recombines TRBV7-2 with TRBJ2-7, with a tentative D call TRBD2 (5 bases). Between the trimmed V and J ends, which lost 6 bases and 1 base, there was a span of 10 bases. The CDR3 covers 13 residues. CDR1 SGHTA and CDR2 FQGNSA come from the germline V gene.